A selection of T cell receptor beta chains follows, all from one sample in a study of cytomegalovirus exposure and HLA in healthy donors. The assay was immunoSEQ multiplex PCR, and TCRdb's table has in-frame clones only and misses some. The sample records approximately 180,000 clones, roughly 79% being singletons. Sequencing input: PBMCs. These receptors all stem from a man between 35 and 55 years old in good health and CMV-seropositive. The CDR3 runs from the conserved cysteine through the conserved F or W. Fields, in order: J gene, CDR3 length, clone size, V gene, D gene, CDR3 protein, CDR3 DNA. A D gene is named only where the DNA matches it firmly. For some rows the clone size is stated as once, few or many, or as a class when expanded; others skip it.

>TRBJ2-4|17|-|TRBV23-1|-
CASSQSGGQGAKNSQYF
TGCGCCAGCAGTCAATCGGGGGGGCAGGGAGCCAAAAACAGTCAGTACTTC
>TRBJ2-3|14|once|TRBV29-1|TRBD1
CSVLDRDGGDTQYF
TGCAGCGTTCTGGACAGGGACGGTGGAGATACGCAGTATTTT
>TRBJ2-7|14|-|TRBV14|TRBD1
CASSRQTGGYEQYF
TGTGCCAGCAGCCGACAGACAGGGGGGTACGAGCAGTACTTC
>TRBJ1-3|15|-|TRBV11-3|TRBD1
CASSGNRGTGNTIYF
TGTGCCAGCAGCGGAAACAGGGGTACTGGAAACACCATATATTTT
>TRBJ2-1|14|-|TRBV28|TRBD2
CASFSGIVYNEQFF
TGTGCCAGTTTCAGCGGGATAGTGTACAATGAGCAGTTCTTC
>TRBJ1-2|15|-|TRBV27|-
CASSLSTGGIYGYTF
TGTGCCAGCAGTTTATCGACGGGGGGCATCTATGGCTACACCTTC
>TRBJ2-7|16|-|TRBV2|TRBD2
CATYERASGKSYEQYF
TGTGCCACCTATGAGAGGGCTAGCGGCAAATCCTACGAGCAGTACTTC
>TRBJ2-7|14|-|TRBV13|TRBD2
CASSLERDSYEQYF
TGTGCCAGCAGCTTAGAGCGGGACTCCTACGAGCAGTACTTC
>TRBJ2-2|17|-|TRBV29-1|TRBD1
CSVAVLLRGQDTGELFF
TGCAGCGTTGCTGTCCTCCTGAGGGGGCAGGACACCGGGGAGCTGTTTTTT
>TRBJ2-7|19|-|TRBV10-3|TRBD2
CAISESPMASGRVEDEQYF
TGTGCCATCAGTGAGTCGCCAATGGCTAGCGGGAGGGTCGAGGACGAGCAGTACTTC
>TRBJ2-7|15|once|TRBV7-8|TRBD2
CASRLAGGWSYEQYF
TGTGCCAGCAGACTAGCGGGAGGTTGGTCCTACGAGCAGTACTTC
>TRBJ2-1|12|-|TRBV30|-
CAWARAYNEQFF
TGTGCCTGGGCCCGGGCCTACAATGAGCAGTTCTTC
>TRBJ2-1|15|-|TRBV15|-
CATSRSWGAYNEQFF
TGTGCCACCAGCAGATCCTGGGGGGCCTACAATGAGCAGTTCTTC
>TRBJ2-7|14|-|TRBV27|-
CASSLSPGGYEQYF
TGTGCCAGCAGTTTATCTCCCGGGGGCTACGAGCAGTACTTC
>TRBJ1-2|16|-|TRBV10-3|-
CAISGETRGARYGYTF
TGTGCCATCAGTGGGGAGACGCGGGGGGCGCGGTATGGCTACACCTTC
>TRBJ2-3|17|-|TRBV11-2|-
CASSLSVGLPSTDTQYF
TGTGCCAGCAGCTTAAGCGTAGGACTACCTTCCACAGATACGCAGTATTTT
>TRBJ2-7|15|-|TRBV6-5|-
CASAPRGVHSYEQYF
TGTGCCAGCGCCCCTAGAGGCGTTCACTCCTACGAGCAGTACTTC
>TRBJ1-1|14|-|TRBV6-5|-
CASSYGRKNTEAFF
TGTGCCAGCAGTTATGGGAGAAAGAACACTGAAGCTTTCTTT
>TRBJ2-1|15|-|TRBV5-1|TRBD1
CASSLEGQGANEQFF
TGCGCCAGCAGCTTGGAAGGACAGGGGGCCAATGAGCAGTTCTTC
>TRBJ2-7|15|-|TRBV30|-
CAWSFRTDWSYEQYF
TGTGCCTGGAGTTTTAGGACTGACTGGTCCTACGAGCAGTACTTC
>TRBJ2-6|16|-|TRBV11-3|-
CASSPLAGAGANVLTF
TGTGCCAGCAGCCCCCTTGCCGGGGCTGGGGCCAACGTCCTGACTTTC
>TRBJ2-1|14|-|TRBV6-1|TRBD2
CASRPGLDYNEQFF
TGTGCCAGCAGGCCGGGACTAGACTACAATGAGCAGTTCTTC
>TRBJ1-5|13|-|TRBV29-1|-
CSVQPRVGQPQHF
TGCAGCGTCCAGCCTCGAGTGGGCCAGCCCCAGCATTTT
>TRBJ2-7|15|-|TRBV7-2|-
CASSLGPGISYEQYF
TGTGCCAGCAGCTTAGGCCCCGGGATCTCCTACGAGCAGTACTTC
>TRBJ2-1|13|few|TRBV7-6|-
CASSPRTNNEQFF
TGTGCCAGCAGCCCTCGGACTAACAATGAGCAGTTCTTC
>TRBJ2-7|14|-|TRBV5-4|-
CASSSSGITNEQYF
TGTGCCAGCAGCTCCTCCGGGATAACTAACGAGCAGTACTTC
>TRBJ2-1|14|-|TRBV13|-
CASSQLAGYNEQFF
TGTGCCAGCAGCCAACTAGCAGGGTACAATGAGCAGTTCTTC
>TRBJ2-1|16|-|TRBV7-9|TRBD2
CASRPKLAGGYNEQFF
TGTGCCAGCAGGCCAAAACTAGCGGGAGGGTACAATGAGCAGTTCTTC
>TRBJ2-7|16|-|TRBV7-6|-
CASSLGSGGEAYEQYF
TGTGCCAGCAGCTTAGGGTCCGGGGGAGAGGCCTACGAGCAGTACTTC
>TRBJ1-2|13|-|TRBV5-1|-
CASSLQETYGYTF
TGCGCCAGCAGCTTACAGGAAACCTATGGCTACACCTTC
>TRBJ2-5|12|-|TRBV6-5|TRBD1
CATGTAQETQYF
TGTGCCACCGGGACAGCACAAGAGACCCAGTACTTC
>TRBJ1-1|14|-|TRBV28|TRBD1
CASRSSQGAFEAFF
TGTGCCAGCAGGAGCTCCCAGGGGGCATTTGAAGCTTTCTTT
>TRBJ1-4|16|-|TRBV9|-
CASSPETETIYEKLFF
TGTGCCAGCAGCCCAGAGACAGAAACAATTTATGAAAAACTGTTTTTT
>TRBJ2-7|14|-|TRBV5-6|TRBD1
CASSLGQGAYEQYF
TGTGCCAGCAGCTTGGGACAGGGGGCCTACGAGCAGTACTTC
>TRBJ1-5|17|-|TRBV27|-
CASSPREGGVSNQPQHF
TGTGCCAGCAGTCCCCGGGAAGGGGGGGTTAGCAATCAGCCCCAGCATTTT
>TRBJ2-7|20|-|TRBV5-3|TRBD2
CARSWKDPSLLAGGGSEQYF
TGTGCCAGAAGCTGGAAGGACCCTTCCCTTCTAGCGGGAGGGGGAAGCGAGCAGTACTTC
>TRBJ1-1|18|-|TRBV4-1|-
CASSTTVGGWGMNTEAFF
TGCGCCAGCAGTACTACTGTTGGGGGGTGGGGAATGAACACTGAAGCTTTCTTT
>TRBJ2-7|14|few|TRBV6-5|TRBD2
CASRELAGAYEQYF
TGTGCCAGCAGAGAACTAGCGGGAGCCTACGAGCAGTACTTC
>TRBJ1-4|16|few|TRBV11-2|-
CASSLGRRGANEKLFF
TGTGCCAGCAGCTTAGGTCGAAGGGGTGCTAATGAAAAACTGTTTTTT
>TRBJ2-1|17|-|TRBV4-2|-
CASSQNGGGAVQGEQFF
TGTGCCAGCAGCCAAAATGGCGGCGGAGCGGTACAGGGCGAGCAGTTCTTC
>TRBJ1-4|14|-|TRBV30|-
CAWAAGQLNEKLFF
TGTGCCTGGGCTGCTGGACAGCTTAATGAAAAACTGTTTTTT
>TRBJ2-7|13|once|TRBV5-1|TRBD1
CASSGTAAYEQYF
TGCGCCAGCTCCGGGACAGCCGCCTACGAGCAGTACTTC
>TRBJ1-2|13|-|TRBV5-6|TRBD1
CASSDRVNYGYTF
TGTGCCAGCAGTGACAGGGTCAACTATGGCTACACCTTC
>TRBJ2-7|13|-|TRBV28|TRBD2
CASQRTSGNEQYF
TGTGCCAGCCAACGGACTAGCGGGAACGAGCAGTACTTC
>TRBJ2-5|12|-|TRBV5-6|-
CASSLNQETQYF
TGTGCCAGCAGCCTTAATCAAGAGACCCAGTACTTC
>TRBJ2-7|14|-|TRBV5-1|TRBD1
CASSLGTGGVEQYF
TGCGCCAGCAGCTTGGGGACAGGGGGAGTCGAGCAGTACTTC
>TRBJ2-7|14|-|TRBV27|-
CASNERGGSYEQYF
TGTGCCAGCAATGAACGAGGCGGGTCCTACGAGCAGTACTTC
>TRBJ2-3|14|few|TRBV10-1|TRBD1
CASSEGQGADTQYF
TGCGCCAGCAGTGAAGGACAGGGGGCAGATACGCAGTATTTT
>TRBJ1-1|13|-|TRBV7-9|TRBD1
CASSLEEGAGAFF
TGTGCCAGCAGCTTAGAGGAGGGGGCGGGTGCTTTCTTT
>TRBJ1-1|13|-|TRBV7-9|-
CASRLLEDTEAFF
TGTGCCAGCCGACTCCTTGAGGACACTGAAGCTTTCTTT
>TRBJ1-1|15|few|TRBV7-9|-
CASSLFGRGGTEAFF
TGTGCCAGCAGCTTATTTGGCAGGGGAGGGACTGAAGCTTTCTTT